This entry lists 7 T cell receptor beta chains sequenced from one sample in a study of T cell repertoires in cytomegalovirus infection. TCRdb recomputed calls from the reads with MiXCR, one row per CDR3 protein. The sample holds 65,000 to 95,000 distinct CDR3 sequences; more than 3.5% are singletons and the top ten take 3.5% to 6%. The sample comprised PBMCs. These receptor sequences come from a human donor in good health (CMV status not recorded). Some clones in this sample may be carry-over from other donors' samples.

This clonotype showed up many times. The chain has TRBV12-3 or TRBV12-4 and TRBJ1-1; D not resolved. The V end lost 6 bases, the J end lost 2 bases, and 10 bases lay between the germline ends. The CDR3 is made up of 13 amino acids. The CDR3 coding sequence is TGTGCCAGCAGCCTCGGGCCCAACACTGAAGCTTTCTTT. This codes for CASSLGPNTEAFF.

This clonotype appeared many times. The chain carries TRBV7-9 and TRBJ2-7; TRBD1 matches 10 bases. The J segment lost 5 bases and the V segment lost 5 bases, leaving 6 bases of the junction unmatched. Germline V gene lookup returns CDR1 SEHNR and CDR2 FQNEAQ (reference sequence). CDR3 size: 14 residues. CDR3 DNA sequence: TGTGCCAGCAGCCGGACAGGGGGTAGCGACGAGCAGTACTTC. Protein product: CASSRTGGSDEQYF.

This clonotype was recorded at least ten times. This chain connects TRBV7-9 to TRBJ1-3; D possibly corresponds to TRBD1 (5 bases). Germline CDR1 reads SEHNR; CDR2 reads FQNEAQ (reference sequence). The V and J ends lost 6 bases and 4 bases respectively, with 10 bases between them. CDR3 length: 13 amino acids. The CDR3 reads CASRRGEGNTIYF. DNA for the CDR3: TGTGCCAGCAGGAGGGGCGAAGGAAACACCATATATTTT.

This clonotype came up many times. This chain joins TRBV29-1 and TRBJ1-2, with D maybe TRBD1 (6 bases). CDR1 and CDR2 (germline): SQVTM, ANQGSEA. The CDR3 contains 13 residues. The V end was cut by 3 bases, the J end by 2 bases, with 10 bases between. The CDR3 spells CSVEEQGNYGYTF. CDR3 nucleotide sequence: TGCAGCGTTGAGGAGCAGGGGAACTATGGCTACACCTTC.

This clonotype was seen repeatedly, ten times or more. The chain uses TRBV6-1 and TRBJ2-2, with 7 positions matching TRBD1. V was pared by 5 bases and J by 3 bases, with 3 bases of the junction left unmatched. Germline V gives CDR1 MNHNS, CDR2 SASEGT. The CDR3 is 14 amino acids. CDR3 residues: CASSNTGDTGELFF. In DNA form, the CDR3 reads TGTGCCAGCAGTAACACAGGGGACACCGGGGAGCTGTTTTTT.

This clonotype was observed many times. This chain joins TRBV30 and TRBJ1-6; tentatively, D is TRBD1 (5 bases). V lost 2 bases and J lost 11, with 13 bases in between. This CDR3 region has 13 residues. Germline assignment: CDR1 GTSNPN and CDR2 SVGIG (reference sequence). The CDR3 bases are TGTGCCTGGAGTCAGACCGGGACGGCACCCCTCCACTTT. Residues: CAWSQTGTAPLHF. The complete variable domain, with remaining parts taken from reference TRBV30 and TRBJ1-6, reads SQTIHQWPATLVQPVGSPLSLECTVEGTSNPNLYWYRQAAGRGLQLLFYSVGIGQISSEVPQNLSASRPQDRQFILSSKKLLLSDSGFYLCAWSQTGTAPLHFGNGTRLTVT.

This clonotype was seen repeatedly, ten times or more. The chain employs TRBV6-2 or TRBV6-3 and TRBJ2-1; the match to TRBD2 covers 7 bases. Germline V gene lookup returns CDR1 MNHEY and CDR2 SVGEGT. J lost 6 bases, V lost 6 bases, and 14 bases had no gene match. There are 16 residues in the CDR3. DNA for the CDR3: TGTGCCAGCAGCCCACACCGGGACTACCTAGGCAATGAGCAGTTCTTC. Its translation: CASSPHRDYLGNEQFF.